This entry features one TCR beta chain sequence. This sample stems from a study of blood T cell repertoires in COVID-19. Study details: Some COVID-19 samples were acute and others convalescent; all came from the United States, Italy and Spain. The analysed material was cDNA or gDNA that came from T cells, B-cell-depleted T cells, or PBMCs.

With 4 bases clipped from V and 12 bases from J, the junction kept 28 bases outside the gene matches. Germline-derived CDR1 and CDR2 are KGHSH and LQKENI. The CDR3 has 20 residues. As originally analysed: Amplification of reference gene primers was used by the study to estimate nucleated cell counts. The assay was immunoSEQ multiplex PCR, and TCRdb's table has in-frame clones only and misses some. Clone size and the V and J calls come from that table; the DNA yielded D and trimming. Of roughly 230,000 clones in the sample, around 87% are singletons; the top ten hold 7% to 8.5%. Allocation to cohorts depended on clinical history reported by the participants.

Sequences were obtained from PBMCs or T cells enriched from blood (not recorded which). The chain has TRBV18 and TRBJ2-1; 9 bases align to TRBD1. The TCR originated in a man younger than 40 in a cohort exposed to, infected with or recovered from COVID-19 (not recorded which). The CDR3 here is CASSQGQGMTGIQSDGWQFF. CDR3 sequence (DNA): TGTGCCAGCTCACAGGGACAGGGAATGACGGGGATTCAGTCGGACGGTTGGCAGTTCTTC.